The rows below give T cell receptor beta chains drawn from one sample of a study of synovial regulatory T cells in juvenile arthritis. The repertoire was sequenced with immunoSEQ multiplex PCR; TCRdb's copy has only in-frame clones and lacks some. Its clone listing holds approximately 9,300 clones. Sample: Treg cells from blood. These TCRs come from a donor younger than 30 with juvenile idiopathic arthritis. Each CDR3 is given with its conserved first and last residue. For some rows the clone size is stated as once, few or many, or as a class when expanded; others skip it.

J gene,V gene,clone size,CDR3 protein
TRBJ1-1,TRBV29-1,-,CSVAATNTEAFF
TRBJ1-4,TRBV28,-,CASNSQGAGEKLFF
TRBJ2-7,TRBV6-6,-,CASSQGAVTSYEQYF
TRBJ1-2,TRBV5-1,-,CASSLDLGFYGYTF
TRBJ2-2,TRBV6-6,-,CASRDWTGGETGELFF
TRBJ1-2,TRBV19,-,CASSIDPGQGFGYTF
TRBJ2-7,TRBV9,-,CASSVIPGYEQYF
TRBJ1-1,TRBV18,-,CASSKGTLNTEAFF
TRBJ1-2,TRBV28,-,CASRRDRGRAWGYGYTF
TRBJ2-2,TRBV5-1,-,CASSGENTGELFF
TRBJ2-5,TRBV18,-,CASSRRPAGQETQYF
TRBJ2-1,TRBV5-1,-,CASSLVGGQGGNNEQFF
TRBJ2-1,TRBV28,-,CASSSPAASGRDNEQFF
TRBJ2-3,TRBV5-1,-,CASRGGAGIADTQYF
TRBJ2-3,TRBV7-9,-,CASSILGSGRVPYTDTQYF
TRBJ1-6,TRBV7-2,-,CASSLALIRGQDSPLHF
TRBJ2-3,TRBV11-1,-,CASSLGWGSSTDTQYF
TRBJ1-6,TRBV6-5,-,CASSSGRMNSPLHF
TRBJ2-7,TRBV6-5,-,CASGGASGTYEQYF
TRBJ2-1,TRBV19,-,CASSVQSSYNEQFF
TRBJ2-5,TRBV7-2,-,CASSLGVQQETQYF
TRBJ2-7,TRBV5-6,-,CASSLIGLVFSEQYF
TRBJ2-3,TRBV7-8,-,CASSLAVSGGLGIDTQYF
TRBJ2-2,TRBV30,-,CAWRRVVGELFF
TRBJ1-5,TRBV30,-,CAWRGGSNQPQHF
TRBJ1-6,TRBV7-9,-,CASSLGFGESLNSPLHF
TRBJ2-1,TRBV9,-,CASSVQGWDEQFF
TRBJ2-7,TRBV10-3,-,CAISEQGSPSGEQYF
TRBJ2-6,TRBV28,-,CASSLVIGSGGANVLTF
TRBJ1-1,TRBV18,-,CASSSRGWNTEAFF
TRBJ2-7,TRBV10-2,-,CAASRRAGEQYF
TRBJ1-2,TRBV10-3,-,CAISEVGGPSVYGYTF
TRBJ2-3,TRBV5-1,-,CASSLVGGTYVTDTQYF
TRBJ1-1,TRBV6-5,-,CASSYEGVGHTEAFF
TRBJ1-2,TRBV28,-,CASSTRQGAVYGYTF
TRBJ1-4,TRBV30,-,CAWSSTGFGEKLFF
TRBJ1-1,TRBV6-6,-,CASSYWADTEAFF
TRBJ2-5,TRBV7-2,-,CASSLAGGRETQYF
TRBJ2-3,TRBV7-8,-,CASTGPGSRTDTQYF
TRBJ2-2,TRBV11-2,-,CASSLVRGTNTGELFF
TRBJ1-2,TRBV6-5,-,CASSPWIQGDYGYTF
TRBJ1-1,TRBV5-4,-,CASSLHSDFEAFF
TRBJ1-5,TRBV7-2,-,CASSSEYNSNQPQHF
TRBJ1-3,TRBV10-2,-,CASSEGQGAGNTIYF
TRBJ1-2,TRBV7-2,-,CASSFLGAFYGYTF
TRBJ1-3,TRBV7-9,-,CASSLDISGNTIYF
TRBJ2-2,TRBV19,-,CASSLGRARTGELFF
TRBJ1-3,TRBV28,-,CASMVGPGNTIYF
TRBJ2-3,TRBV5-5,-,CASSLGGQGDTQYF
TRBJ2-4,TRBV11-2,-,CASSLVGGQYF
TRBJ2-1,TRBV14,-,CASSLLGGTNYNEQFF
TRBJ2-5,TRBV11-2,-,CASSLAPWAAGTQYF
TRBJ1-2,TRBV4-1,-,CASSPRVGSDYGYTF
TRBJ2-7,TRBV5-1,medium-sized,CASRYTGSYEQYF
TRBJ1-3,TRBV28,-,CASSFRMNTIYF
TRBJ2-1,TRBV7-6,-,CASSLVWGQSSYNEQFF
TRBJ2-7,TRBV5-1,-,CASSLFYGQGDYEQYF
TRBJ2-1,TRBV9,-,CASSVRDSIYNEQFF